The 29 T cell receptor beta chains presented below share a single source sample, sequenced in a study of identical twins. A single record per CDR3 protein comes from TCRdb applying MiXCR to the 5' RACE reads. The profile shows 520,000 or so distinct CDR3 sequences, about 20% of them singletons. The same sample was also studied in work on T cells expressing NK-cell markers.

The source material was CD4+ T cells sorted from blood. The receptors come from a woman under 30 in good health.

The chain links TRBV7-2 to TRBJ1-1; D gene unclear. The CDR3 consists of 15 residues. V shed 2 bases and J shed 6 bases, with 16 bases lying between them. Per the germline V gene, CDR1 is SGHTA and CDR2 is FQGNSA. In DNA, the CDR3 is TGTGCCAGCAGCTTAAATCGGGTCGCGGGCCCTGAAGCTTTCTTT. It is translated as CASSLNRVAGPEAFF.

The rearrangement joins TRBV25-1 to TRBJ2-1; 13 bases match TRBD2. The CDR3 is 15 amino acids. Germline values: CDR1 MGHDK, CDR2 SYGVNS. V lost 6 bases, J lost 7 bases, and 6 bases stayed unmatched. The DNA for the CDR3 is TGTGCCAGCAGCCGGACTAGCGGGAGTGAAAATGAGCAGTTCTTC. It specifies CASSRTSGSENEQFF.

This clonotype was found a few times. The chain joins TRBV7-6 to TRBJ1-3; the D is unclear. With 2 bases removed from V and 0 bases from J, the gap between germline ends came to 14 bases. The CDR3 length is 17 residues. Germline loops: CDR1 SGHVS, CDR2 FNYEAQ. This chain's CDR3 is CASSLKSGGPSGNTIYF. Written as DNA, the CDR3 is TGTGCCAGCAGCTTAAAATCCGGCGGTCCCTCTGGAAACACCATATATTTT. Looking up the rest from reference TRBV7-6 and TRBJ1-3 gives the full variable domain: GAGVSQSPRYKVTKRGQDVALRCDPISGHVSLYWYRQALGQGPEFLTYFNYEAQQDKSGLPNDRFSAERPEGSISTLTIQRTEQRDSAMYRCASSLKSGGPSGNTIYFGEGSWLTVV.

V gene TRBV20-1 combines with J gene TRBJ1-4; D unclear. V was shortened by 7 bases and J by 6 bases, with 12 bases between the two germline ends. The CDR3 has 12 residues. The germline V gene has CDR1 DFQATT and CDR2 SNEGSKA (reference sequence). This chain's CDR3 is CSVPLRDEKLFF. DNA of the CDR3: TGCAGTGTCCCCCTGCGGGATGAAAAACTGTTTTTT.

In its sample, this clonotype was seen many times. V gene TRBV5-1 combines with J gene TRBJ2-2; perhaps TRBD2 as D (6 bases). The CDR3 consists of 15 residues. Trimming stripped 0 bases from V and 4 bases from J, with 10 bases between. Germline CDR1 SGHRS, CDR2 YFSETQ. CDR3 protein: CASSLVGGITGELFF. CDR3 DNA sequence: TGCGCCAGCAGCTTGGTCGGGGGTATCACCGGGGAGCTGTTTTTT.

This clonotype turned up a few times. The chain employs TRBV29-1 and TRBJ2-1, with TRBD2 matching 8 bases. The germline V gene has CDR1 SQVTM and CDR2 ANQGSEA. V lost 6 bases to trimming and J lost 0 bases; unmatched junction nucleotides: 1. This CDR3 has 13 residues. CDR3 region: CSVSGSSYNEQFF. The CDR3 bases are TGCAGCGTGAGCGGGAGCTCCTACAATGAGCAGTTCTTC.

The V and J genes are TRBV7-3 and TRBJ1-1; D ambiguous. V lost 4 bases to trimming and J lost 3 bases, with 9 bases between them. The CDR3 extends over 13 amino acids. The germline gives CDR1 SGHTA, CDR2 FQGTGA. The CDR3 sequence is CASSSSGHTEAFF. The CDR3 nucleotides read TGTGCCAGCAGCTCCAGTGGGCACACTGAAGCTTTCTTT.

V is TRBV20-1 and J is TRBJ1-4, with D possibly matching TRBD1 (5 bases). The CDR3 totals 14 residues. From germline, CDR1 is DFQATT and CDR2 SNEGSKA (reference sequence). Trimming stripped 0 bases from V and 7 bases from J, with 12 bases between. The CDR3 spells CSARDRQGLEKLFF. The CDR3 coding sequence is TGCAGTGCTAGAGATCGGCAGGGACTTGAAAAACTGTTTTTT.

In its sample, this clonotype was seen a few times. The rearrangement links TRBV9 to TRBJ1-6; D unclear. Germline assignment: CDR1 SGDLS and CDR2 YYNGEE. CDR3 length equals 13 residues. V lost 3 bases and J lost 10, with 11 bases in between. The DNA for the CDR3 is TGTGCCAGCAGCGACGGGAGGACCTCACCCCTCCACTTT. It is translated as CASSDGRTSPLHF.

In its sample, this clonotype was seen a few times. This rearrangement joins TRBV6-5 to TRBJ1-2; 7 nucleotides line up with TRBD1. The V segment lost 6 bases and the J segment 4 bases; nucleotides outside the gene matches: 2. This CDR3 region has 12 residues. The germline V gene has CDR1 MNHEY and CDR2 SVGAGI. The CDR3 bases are TGTGCCAGCAGACAGGGGCTCTATGGCTACACCTTC. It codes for CASRQGLYGYTF.

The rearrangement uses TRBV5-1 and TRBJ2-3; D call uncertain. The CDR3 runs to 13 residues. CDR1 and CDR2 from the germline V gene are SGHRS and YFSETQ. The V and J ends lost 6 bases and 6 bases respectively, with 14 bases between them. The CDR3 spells CASTSDPEDTQYF. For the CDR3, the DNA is TGCGCCAGCACCTCGGACCCGGAGGATACGCAGTATTTT.

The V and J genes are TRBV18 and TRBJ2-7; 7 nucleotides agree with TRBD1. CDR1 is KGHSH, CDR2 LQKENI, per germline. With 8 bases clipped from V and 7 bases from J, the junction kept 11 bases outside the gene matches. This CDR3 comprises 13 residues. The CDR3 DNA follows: TGTGCCAGCCGAATTGACAGGGTGGGGGAGCAGTACTTC. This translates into CASRIDRVGEQYF.

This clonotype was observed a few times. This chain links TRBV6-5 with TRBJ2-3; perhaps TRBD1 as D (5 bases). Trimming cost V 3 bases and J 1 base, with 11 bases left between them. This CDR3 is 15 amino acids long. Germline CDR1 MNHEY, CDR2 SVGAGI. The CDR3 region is CASSYAGIGTDTQYF. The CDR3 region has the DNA TGTGCCAGCAGTTATGCAGGGATAGGCACAGATACGCAGTATTTT.

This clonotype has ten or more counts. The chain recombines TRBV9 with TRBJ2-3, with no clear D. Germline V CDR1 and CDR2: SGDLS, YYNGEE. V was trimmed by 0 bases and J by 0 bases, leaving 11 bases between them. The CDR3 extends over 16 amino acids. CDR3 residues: CASSVAPSASTDTQYF. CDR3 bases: TGTGCCAGCAGCGTAGCCCCCTCAGCTAGCACAGATACGCAGTATTTT.

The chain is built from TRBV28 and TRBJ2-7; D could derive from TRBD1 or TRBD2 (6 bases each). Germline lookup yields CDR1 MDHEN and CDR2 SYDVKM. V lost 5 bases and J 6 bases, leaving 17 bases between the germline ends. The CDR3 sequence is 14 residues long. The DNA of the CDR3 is TGTGCCAGCAGTAGGATAGATGGGGGGCGCGAGCAGTACTTC. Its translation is CASSRIDGGREQYF.

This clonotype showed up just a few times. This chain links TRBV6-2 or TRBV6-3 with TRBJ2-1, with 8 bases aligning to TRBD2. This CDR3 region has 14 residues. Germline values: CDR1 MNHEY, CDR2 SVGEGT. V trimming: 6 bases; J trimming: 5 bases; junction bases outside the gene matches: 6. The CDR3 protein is CASRGLGDDNEQFF. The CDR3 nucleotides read TGTGCCAGCAGGGGACTAGGGGATGACAATGAGCAGTTCTTC.

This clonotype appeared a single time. CDR3 nucleotide sequence: TGTGCCAGCAGCTTGGCCTCGGGACTCGGGGCGGGGACCGGGGAGCTGTTTTTT. It yields the protein CASSLASGLGAGTGELFF. The V and J genes are TRBV5-4 and TRBJ2-2, with D possibly being TRBD2 (6 bases). V shed 0 bases and J shed 5 bases, with 20 bases lying between them. Germline CDR1 SGHNT, CDR2 YYREEE (reference sequence). CDR3 length equals 18 residues. Together with reference TRBV5-4 and TRBJ2-2, the CDR3 gives the full variable domain: ETGVTQSPTHLIKTRGQQVTLRCSSQSGHNTVSWYQQALGQGPQFIFQYYREEENGRGNFPPRFSGLQFPNYSSELNVNALELDDSALYLCASSLASGLGAGTGELFFGEGSRLTVL.

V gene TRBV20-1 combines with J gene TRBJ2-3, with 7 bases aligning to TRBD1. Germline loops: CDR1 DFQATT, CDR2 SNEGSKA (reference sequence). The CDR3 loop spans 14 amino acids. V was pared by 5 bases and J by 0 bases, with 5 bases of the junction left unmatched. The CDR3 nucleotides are TGCAGTGCTTTAAAGGGGGCGAGCACAGATACGCAGTATTTT. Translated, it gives CSALKGASTDTQYF.

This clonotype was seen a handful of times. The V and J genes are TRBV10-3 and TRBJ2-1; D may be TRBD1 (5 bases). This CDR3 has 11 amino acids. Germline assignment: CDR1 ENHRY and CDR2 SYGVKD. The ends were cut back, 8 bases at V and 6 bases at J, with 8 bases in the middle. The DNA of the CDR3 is TGTGCCATCGGGGCAAGCAATGAGCAGTTCTTC. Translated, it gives CAIGASNEQFF.

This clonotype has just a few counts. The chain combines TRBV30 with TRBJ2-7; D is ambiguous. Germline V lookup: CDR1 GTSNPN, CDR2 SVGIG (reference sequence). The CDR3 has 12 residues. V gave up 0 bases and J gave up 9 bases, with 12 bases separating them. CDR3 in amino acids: CAWSVVPWGQYF. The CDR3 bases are TGTGCCTGGAGTGTTGTCCCGTGGGGGCAGTACTTC.

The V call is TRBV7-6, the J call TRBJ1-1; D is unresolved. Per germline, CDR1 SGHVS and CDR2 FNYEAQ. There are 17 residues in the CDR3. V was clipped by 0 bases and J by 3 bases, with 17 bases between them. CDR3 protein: CASSLADKSVDDTEAFF. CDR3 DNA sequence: TGTGCCAGCAGCTTAGCGGATAAAAGCGTGGATGACACTGAAGCTTTCTTT.

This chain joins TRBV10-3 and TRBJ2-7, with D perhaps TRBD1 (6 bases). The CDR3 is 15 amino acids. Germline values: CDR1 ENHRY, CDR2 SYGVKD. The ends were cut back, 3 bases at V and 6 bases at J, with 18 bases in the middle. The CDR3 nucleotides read TGTGCCATCAGTGATCCGGGACATACCATAGGCGAGCAGTACTTC. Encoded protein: CAISDPGHTIGEQYF.

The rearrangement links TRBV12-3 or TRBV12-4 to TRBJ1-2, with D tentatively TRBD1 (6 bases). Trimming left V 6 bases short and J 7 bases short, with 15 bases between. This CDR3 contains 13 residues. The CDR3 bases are TGTGCCAGCAGCCAAGTGGAGGGGGGTGGCTACACCTTC. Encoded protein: CASSQVEGGGYTF.

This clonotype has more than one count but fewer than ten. The CDR3 DNA sequence: TGCAGTGTACAGGGGGCTGGATACAATGAGCAGTTCTTC. Translated, it gives CSVQGAGYNEQFF. This chain links TRBV20-1 with TRBJ2-1; 9 nucleotides align to TRBD1. Germline V gene sequence: CDR1 DFQATT, CDR2 SNEGSKA (reference sequence). V was clipped by 7 bases and J by 4 bases; unmatched bases: 5. The CDR3 length is 13 residues.

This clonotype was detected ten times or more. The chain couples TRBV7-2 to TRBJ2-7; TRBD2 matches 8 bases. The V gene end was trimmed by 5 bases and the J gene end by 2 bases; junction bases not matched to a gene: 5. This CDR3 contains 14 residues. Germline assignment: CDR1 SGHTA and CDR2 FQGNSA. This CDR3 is CASSPLAGPYEQYF. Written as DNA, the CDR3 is TGTGCCAGCAGCCCCCTAGCGGGCCCCTACGAGCAGTACTTC.

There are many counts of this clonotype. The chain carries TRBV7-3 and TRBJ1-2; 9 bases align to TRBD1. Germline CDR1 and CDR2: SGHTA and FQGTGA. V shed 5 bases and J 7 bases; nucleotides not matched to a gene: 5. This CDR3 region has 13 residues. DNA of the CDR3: TGTGCCAGCAGCCAGGGACAGGGAAGTGGCTACACCTTC. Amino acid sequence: CASSQGQGSGYTF.

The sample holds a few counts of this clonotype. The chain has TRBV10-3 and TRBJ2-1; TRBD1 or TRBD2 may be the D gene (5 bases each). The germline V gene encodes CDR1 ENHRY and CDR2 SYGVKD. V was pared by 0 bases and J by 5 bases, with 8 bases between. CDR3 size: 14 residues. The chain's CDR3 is CAISESGVNNEQFF. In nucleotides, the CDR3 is TGTGCCATCAGTGAGTCGGGGGTCAACAATGAGCAGTTCTTC.

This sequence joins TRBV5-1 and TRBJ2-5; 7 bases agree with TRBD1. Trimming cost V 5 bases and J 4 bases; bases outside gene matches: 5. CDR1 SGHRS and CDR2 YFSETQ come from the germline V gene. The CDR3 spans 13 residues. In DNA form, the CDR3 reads TGCGCCAGCAGACTGACAGGGCTAGAGACCCAGTACTTC. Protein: CASRLTGLETQYF. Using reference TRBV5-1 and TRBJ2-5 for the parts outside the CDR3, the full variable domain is KAGVTQTPRYLIKTRGQQVTLSCSPISGHRSVSWYQQTPGQGLQFLFEYFSETQRNKGNFPGRFSGRQFSNSRSEMNVSTLELGDSALYLCASRLTGLETQYFGPGTRLLVL.

The CDR3 DNA follows: TGTGCCATCAGTGACCGACAGCCCGGCACAGATACGCAGTATTTT. It is translated as CAISDRQPGTDTQYF. This chain uses TRBV10-3 with TRBJ2-3, with D possibly matching TRBD1 (5 bases). V dropped 3 bases and J dropped 1 base, with 11 bases sitting between them. The CDR3 covers 15 residues. Germline V gene sequence: CDR1 ENHRY, CDR2 SYGVKD.